The 28 T cell receptor beta chains presented below share a single source sample, sequenced in a study of STAT5B mutations in CD4+ large granular lymphocyte leukemia. TCRdb keeps only in-frame clones here, not all; method: immunoSEQ multiplex PCR. In the table there are 25,000 to 30,000 clones, 70% to 75% of which are singletons. The sample taken for sequencing was CD4+ T cells from blood buffy coats. The receptors shown here come from a human donor in good health.

This sequence joins TRBV28 and TRBJ2-7, with TRBD2 as a possible D gene (6 bases). With 4 bases removed from V and 2 bases from J, the gap between germline ends came to 15 bases. Germline CDR1 is MDHEN and CDR2 is SYDVKM. This CDR3 region has 15 residues. This CDR3 reads CASSSTGDQTYEQYF. The CDR3 DNA follows: TGTGCCAGCAGTTCCACGGGGGACCAAACCTACGAGCAGTACTTC.

The chain employs TRBV7-8 and TRBJ2-7; 16 bases match TRBD2. The trim removed 4 bases at V and 9 bases at J, leaving 9 bases unmatched. Germline-derived CDR1 and CDR2 are SGHVS and FQNEAQ. The CDR3 has 16 residues. The CDR3 reads CASSSLGLAGGLGQYF. The CDR3 bases are TGTGCCAGCAGCTCCTTGGGACTAGCGGGAGGGCTTGGGCAGTACTTC.

The table lists this clone with a count of one. The chain links TRBV4-3 to TRBJ2-1; 9 bases fit TRBD2. Germline V gene sequence: CDR1 LGHNA, CDR2 YSLEER. V lost 1 base to trimming and J lost 7 bases; unmatched junction nucleotides: 11. The CDR3 totals 17 residues. CDR3 loop: CASSQAPSSGGANEQFF. Written as DNA, the CDR3 is TGCGCCAGCAGCCAAGCCCCAAGTAGCGGGGGTGCAAATGAGCAGTTCTTC.

The chain employs TRBV5-1 and TRBJ2-2; perhaps TRBD2 as D (5 bases). Per the germline V gene, CDR1 is SGHRS and CDR2 is YFSETQ. There are 15 residues in the CDR3. Trimming stripped 4 bases from V and 2 bases from J, with 12 bases between. The CDR3 DNA sequence: TGCGCCAGCAGCCCAGGACTGACAAACACCGGGGAGCTGTTTTTT. Protein product: CASSPGLTNTGELFF. The full variable domain, rest sourced from reference TRBV5-1 and TRBJ2-2, is KAGVTQTPRYLIKTRGQQVTLSCSPISGHRSVSWYQQTPGQGLQFLFEYFSETQRNKGNFPGRFSGRQFSNSRSEMNVSTLELGDSALYLCASSPGLTNTGELFFGEGSRLTVL.

The table lists this clone with a count of one. CDR3 region: CASSFDSNYGYTF. CDR3 sequence (DNA): TGCGCCAGCAGCTTCGACAGCAACTATGGCTACACCTTC. The chain uses TRBV5-1 and TRBJ1-2; D may be TRBD1 (5 bases). CDR3 size: 13 residues. With 2 bases removed from V and 2 bases from J, the gap between germline ends came to 7 bases. Germline values: CDR1 SGHRS, CDR2 YFSETQ.

The chain joins TRBV7-6 to TRBJ1-3; no firm D call. V shed 2 bases and J shed 0 bases, with 14 bases lying between them. CDR3 size: 17 residues. CDR1 and CDR2 from the germline V gene are SGHVS and FNYEAQ. CDR3 sequence reads: CASSLMALASSGNTIYF. CDR3 nucleotide sequence: TGTGCCAGCAGCTTAATGGCTCTGGCGAGCTCTGGAAACACCATATATTTT.

This clone was seen a handful of times. The chain is built from TRBV18 and TRBJ2-7, with TRBD2 matching over 11 bases. The CDR3 has 14 amino acids. The junction had 1 base not matched to a gene; V was cut back by 3 bases and J by 3 bases. Germline CDR1 reads KGHSH; CDR2 reads LQKENI. The CDR3 here is CASSPGTSGYEQYF. CDR3 sequence (DNA): TGTGCCAGCTCACCCGGGACTAGCGGCTACGAGCAGTACTTC.

The chain couples TRBV28 to TRBJ1-5; 11 positions match TRBD1. The J segment lost 6 bases and the V segment lost 6 bases, leaving 7 bases of the junction unmatched. Germline CDR1 MDHEN, CDR2 SYDVKM. The CDR3 extends over 15 amino acids. CDR3 region: CASSDRTGGRQPQHF. Here the CDR3 DNA reads TGTGCCAGCAGCGATCGGACAGGGGGCCGTCAGCCCCAGCATTTT.

The chain recombines TRBV28 with TRBJ1-2; 9 bases fit TRBD1. J was trimmed by 0 bases and V by 1 base; bases with no gene match: 6. The CDR3 covers 17 residues. Germline CDR1 MDHEN, CDR2 SYDVKM. CDR3 amino acids: CASSLFHRGQSNYGYTF. CDR3 bases: TGTGCCAGCAGTTTATTCCACAGGGGGCAGTCTAACTATGGCTACACCTTC.

This clone was counted a single time. V and J are TRBV4-1 and TRBJ2-1; 12 bases line up with TRBD2. V trimming: 1 base; J trimming: 4 bases; junction bases outside the gene matches: 2. This CDR3 region has 16 residues. Germline V gene data show CDR1 as MGHRA and CDR2 as YSYEKL. CDR3: CASSQGGLAGYNEQFF. The CDR3 coding sequence is TGCGCCAGCAGCCAAGGTGGACTAGCGGGATACAATGAGCAGTTCTTC.

V is TRBV10-3 and J is TRBJ2-3; D may be TRBD2 (5 bases). Trimming stripped 10 bases from V and 0 bases from J, with 14 bases between. Per the germline V gene, CDR1 is ENHRY and CDR2 is SYGVKD. The CDR3 length is 14 residues. CDR3 bases: TGTGCCACTAGAGTAGCGCTGAGCACAGATACGCAGTATTTT. Its translation is CATRVALSTDTQYF.

The chain carries TRBV19 and TRBJ2-5; perhaps TRBD1 as D (6 bases). Trimming took 1 base from V and 4 from J, leaving 13 bases between them. The CDR3 loop spans 15 amino acids. Germline assignment: CDR1 LNHDA and CDR2 SQIVND (reference sequence). The CDR3 coding sequence is TGTGCCAGTAGTATAGTTGGGACATCTCCAGAGACCCAGTACTTC. This sequence encodes CASSIVGTSPETQYF.

V and J are TRBV6-6 and TRBJ2-7, with D unresolved. CDR3 length: 13 amino acids. The V gene lost 7 bases and the J gene lost 5 bases, with 15 bases spanning the gap. Germline CDR1 reads MNHNY; CDR2 reads SVGAGI (reference sequence). The CDR3 coding sequence is TGTGCCAGCAACAAGCGTATAGACCACGAGCAGTACTTC. This gives the protein CASNKRIDHEQYF.

This rearrangement joins TRBV5-5 to TRBJ2-3; 9 positions match TRBD1. The V gene end was trimmed by 4 bases and the J gene end by 6 bases; junction bases not matched to a gene: 3. CDR1 is SGHKS, CDR2 YYEKEE, per germline (reference sequence). This CDR3 contains 13 residues. DNA for the CDR3: TGTGCCAGCAGCCACAGGGGGCCCGATACGCAGTATTTT. Amino acid sequence: CASSHRGPDTQYF.

The rearrangement links TRBV30 to TRBJ2-3, with D hard to call. CDR3 length: 11 residues. Trimming left V 3 bases short and J 10 bases short, with 11 bases between. Looked up from germline, CDR1 is GTSNPN and CDR2 is SVGIG (reference sequence). CDR3 loop: CAWSAPLSQYF. CDR3 bases: TGTGCCTGGAGCGCTCCCCTCTCGCAGTATTTT.

This clone was recorded once. The identical CDR3 is also encoded by other nucleotide sequences in the sample. The chain uses TRBV7-2 and TRBJ2-3; D not resolved. V lost 2 bases and J lost 4, with 7 bases in between. Germline CDR1 reads SGHTA; CDR2 reads FQGNSA. The CDR3 is made up of 13 amino acids. In DNA, the CDR3 is TGTGCCAGCAGCTTAAACGTCCCAGATACGCAGTATTTT. Translating it yields CASSLNVPDTQYF. The full variable domain, with the rest looked up from reference TRBV7-2 and TRBJ2-3, is GAGVSQSPSNKVTEKGKDVELRCDPISGHTALYWYRQSLGQGLEFLIYFQGNSAPDKSGLPSDRFSAERTGGSVSTLTIQRTQQEDSAVYLCASSLNVPDTQYFGPGTRLTVL.

The genes are TRBV7-8 and TRBJ1-5; D remains ambiguous. The V and J ends lost 0 bases and 4 bases respectively, with 7 bases between them. CDR3 length: 14 residues. Germline assignment: CDR1 SGHVS and CDR2 FQNEAQ. Here the CDR3 DNA reads TGTGCCAGCAGCTTAGCGACCCGGAATCAGCCCCAGCATTTT. It specifies CASSLATRNQPQHF. The full variable domain, with the rest looked up from reference TRBV7-8 and TRBJ1-5, is GAGVSQSPRYKVAKRGQDVALRCDPISGHVSLFWYQQALGQGPEFLTYFQNEAQLDKSGLPSDRFFAERPEGSVSTLKIQRTQQEDSAVYLCASSLATRNQPQHFGDGTRLSIL.

This clone appeared a few times. The rearrangement uses TRBV19 and TRBJ2-6; D tentatively fits TRBD1 or TRBD2 (5 bases each). V was pared by 3 bases and J by 2 bases, with 8 bases between. Per germline, CDR1 LNHDA and CDR2 SQIVND (reference sequence). The CDR3 length is 15 residues. The CDR3 reads CASSMGRAGANVLTF. The CDR3 DNA follows: TGTGCCAGTAGTATGGGGCGGGCTGGGGCCAACGTCCTGACTTTC. Full variable domain (missing parts from reference TRBV19 and TRBJ2-6): DGGITQSPKYLFRKEGQNVTLSCEQNLNHDAMYWYRQDPGQGLRLIYYSQIVNDFQKGDIAEGYSVSREKKESFPLTVTSAQKNPTAFYLCASSMGRAGANVLTFGAGSRLTVL.

This clone showed up just a few times. The chain has TRBV9 and TRBJ2-3; D gene uncertain. V lost 3 bases, J lost 0 bases, and 8 bases lay in between. Germline CDR1 is SGDLS and CDR2 is YYNGEE. The CDR3 totals 14 residues. The CDR3 DNA reads TGTGCCAGCAGCGACGAGGTTAGCACAGATACGCAGTATTTT. It is translated as CASSDEVSTDTQYF. The full variable domain, its missing parts supplied by reference TRBV9 and TRBJ2-3, is DSGVTQTPKHLITATGQRVTLRCSPRSGDLSVYWYQQSLDQGLQFLIQYYNGEERAKGNILERFSAQQFPDLHSELNLSSLELGDSALYFCASSDEVSTDTQYFGPGTRLTVL.

The sample holds one count of this clone. CDR3 nucleotide sequence: TGCAGTGACTCAAGTAACTATGGCTACACCTTC. Protein: CSDSSNYGYTF. The V call is TRBV20-1, the J call TRBJ1-2; D is undetermined. CDR1 and CDR2 (germline): DFQATT, SNEGSKA (reference sequence). The CDR3 covers 11 residues. Deletions cut 7 bases from V and 1 base from J, with 7 bases between.

J is TRBJ1-1 and V is TRBV10-3; 12 nucleotides align to TRBD1. With V trimmed by 5 bases and J by 5 bases, 12 bases remained unmatched. Germline CDR1 and CDR2: ENHRY and SYGVKD. This CDR3 comprises 17 residues. The CDR3 sequence is CAISHTLGQGASTEAFF. For the CDR3, the DNA is TGTGCCATCAGTCACACCTTGGGACAGGGGGCATCTACTGAAGCTTTCTTT.

The chain recombines TRBV7-2 with TRBJ2-1; 7 bases are a match to TRBD2. With 2 bases clipped from V and 4 bases from J, the junction kept 5 bases outside the gene matches. This CDR3 is 15 amino acids long. Germline loops: CDR1 SGHTA, CDR2 FQGNSA. CDR3 protein: CASSLMWEGYNEQFF. DNA of the CDR3: TGTGCCAGCAGCTTAATGTGGGAGGGGTACAATGAGCAGTTCTTC.

The rearrangement joins TRBV9 to TRBJ1-1; 9 nucleotides match TRBD1. Germline V gives CDR1 SGDLS, CDR2 YYNGEE. Trimming at V came to 0 bases and at J to 6 bases, leaving 6 bases not matched to a gene. The CDR3 totals 15 residues. This CDR3 is CASSVAGTGRAEAFF. The CDR3 coding sequence is TGTGCCAGCAGCGTAGCTGGGACAGGGAGGGCTGAAGCTTTCTTT. Complete variable domain (other parts from reference TRBV9 and TRBJ1-1): DSGVTQTPKHLITATGQRVTLRCSPRSGDLSVYWYQQSLDQGLQFLIQYYNGEERAKGNILERFSAQQFPDLHSELNLSSLELGDSALYFCASSVAGTGRAEAFFGQGTRLTVV.

The chain recombines TRBV7-2 with TRBJ2-1; 7 bases align to TRBD2. V lost 5 bases and J lost 12; bases outside the gene matches: 16. This CDR3 is built from 15 residues. CDR1 and CDR2 from the germline V gene are SGHTA and FQGNSA. CDR3 in DNA: TGTGCCAGCAGCCCCCCTATGGTCGGGGGGATGGTGCAGTTCTTC. Protein sequence: CASSPPMVGGMVQFF.

The CDR3 is CASSIRPQGTASGNTIYF. Here the CDR3 DNA reads TGTGCCAGCAGCATTCGCCCCCAGGGGACGGCCTCTGGAAACACCATATATTTT. The rearrangement links TRBV9 to TRBJ1-3; tentative D call: TRBD1 (6 bases). CDR1 SGDLS and CDR2 YYNGEE come from the germline V gene. CDR3 length: 18 residues. V was shortened by 4 bases and J by 0 bases, with 20 bases between the two germline ends.

V gene TRBV29-1 combines with J gene TRBJ2-7; 10 bases match TRBD2. The CDR3 covers 14 residues. Germline V CDR1 and CDR2: SQVTM, ANQGSEA. V shed 4 bases and J 2 bases; nucleotides not matched to a gene: 5. This CDR3 is CSVVFLAGAYEQYF. DNA of the CDR3: TGCAGCGTTGTTTTCCTAGCGGGAGCCTACGAGCAGTACTTC.

The chain has TRBV6-1 and TRBJ2-3; tentatively, D is TRBD1 (5 bases). Between the trimmed V and J ends, which lost 6 bases and 0 bases, there was a span of 10 bases. The CDR3 contains 14 residues. CDR1 and CDR2 (germline): MNHNS, SASEGT. The CDR3 protein is CASSPGSSTDTQYF. The CDR3 DNA reads TGTGCCAGCAGCCCAGGGTCTAGCACAGATACGCAGTATTTT.

This chain connects TRBV6-6 to TRBJ2-5; 10 bases match TRBD1. V lost 4 bases, J lost 13 bases, and 3 bases stayed unmatched. This CDR3 has 11 amino acids. The germline V gene encodes CDR1 MNHNY and CDR2 SVGAGI (reference sequence). The CDR3 DNA sequence: TGTGCCAGCAGTTGGGACAGGGGATCGTACTTC. It translates to CASSWDRGSYF.